A selection of T cell receptor beta chains follows, all from one sample in a study of shared clonotypes between healthy human individuals. Generated by immunoSEQ multiplex PCR, the TCRdb table keeps only in-frame clones and is missing some. This table has a few million clones, more than 80% appearing once. Material: naive CD4+ T cells sorted from blood. The receptors stem from a man aged 18 to 35 in good health. The CDR3 runs from the conserved cysteine through the conserved F or W. A D gene is named only where the DNA matches it firmly. For some rows the clone size is stated as once, few or many, or as a class when expanded; others skip it.

clone_size: NA; v_call: TRBV14; j_call: TRBJ1-2; d_call: NA; cdr3_nt: TGTGCCAGCAGCCAAGCAATCGCATATGGCTACACCTTC; cdr3_aa: CASSQAIAYGYTF
clone_size: NA; v_call: TRBV7-9; j_call: TRBJ2-7; d_call: NA; cdr3_nt: TGTGCCAGCAGGTCGCTGGGGAGTACCTACGAGCAGTACTTC; cdr3_aa: CASRSLGSTYEQYF
clone_size: NA; v_call: TRBV2; j_call: TRBJ2-3; d_call: NA; cdr3_nt: TGTGCCAGCAGTTATCGGGATACGCAGTATTTT; cdr3_aa: CASSYRDTQYF
clone_size: NA; v_call: TRBV7-2; j_call: TRBJ1-2; d_call: NA; cdr3_nt: TGTGCCAGCAGCTTAGTCTTGCAGGGTGGCTACACCTTC; cdr3_aa: CASSLVLQGGYTF
clone_size: NA; v_call: TRBV6-1; j_call: TRBJ1-2; d_call: TRBD1; cdr3_nt: TGTGCCAGCAGATTGAATGGACAGGGGGCAAGCGGCTACACCTTC; cdr3_aa: CASRLNGQGASGYTF
clone_size: NA; v_call: TRBV5-4; j_call: TRBJ2-3; d_call: TRBD1; cdr3_nt: TGTGCCAGCAGCTCACCAACAGGGGGCACAGATACGCAGTATTTT; cdr3_aa: CASSSPTGGTDTQYF
clone_size: NA; v_call: TRBV5-4; j_call: TRBJ2-1; d_call: TRBD2; cdr3_nt: TGTGCCAGCAGCTTGTTAGCGGGGAACTACAATGAGCAGTTCTTC; cdr3_aa: CASSLLAGNYNEQFF
clone_size: once; v_call: TRBV7-2; j_call: TRBJ1-1; d_call: NA; cdr3_nt: TGTGCCAGCAGCTTAGCTCGCAGGGGTTTTAACACTGAAGCTTTCTTT; cdr3_aa: CASSLARRGFNTEAFF
clone_size: NA; v_call: TRBV7-3; j_call: TRBJ1-5; d_call: TRBD1; cdr3_nt: TGTGCCAGCAGCTTACCCAGGGGGCGTCTTAAGCAGCCCCAGCATTTT; cdr3_aa: CASSLPRGRLKQPQHF
clone_size: NA; v_call: TRBV7-9; j_call: TRBJ2-7; d_call: TRBD1; cdr3_nt: TGTGCCAGCAGCTCATTACAGGGGGCCTACGAGCAGTACTTC; cdr3_aa: CASSSLQGAYEQYF
clone_size: NA; v_call: TRBV7-9; j_call: TRBJ2-7; d_call: NA; cdr3_nt: TGTGCCAGCAGCTTACGGGCTAGCGCCGGCGAGCAGTACTTC; cdr3_aa: CASSLRASAGEQYF
clone_size: NA; v_call: TRBV5-1; j_call: TRBJ2-5; d_call: NA; cdr3_nt: TGCGCCAGCAGCTTGGGCCTTATCGGGGGCGTGGAGACCCAGTACTTC; cdr3_aa: CASSLGLIGGVETQYF
clone_size: few; v_call: TRBV14; j_call: TRBJ1-6; d_call: TRBD1; cdr3_nt: TGTGCCAGCAGCCATCGGCGCGGACAGGGCAATTCACCCCTCCACTTT; cdr3_aa: CASSHRRGQGNSPLHF
clone_size: NA; v_call: TRBV30; j_call: TRBJ2-7; d_call: NA; cdr3_nt: TGTGCCTGGAGTCTCCCTCAAACAGGGAACTACGAGCAGTACTTC; cdr3_aa: CAWSLPQTGNYEQYF
clone_size: NA; v_call: TRBV6-4; j_call: TRBJ2-1; d_call: TRBD2; cdr3_nt: TGTGCCAGTAGGACTAGCGGGGAGGGGAAACTTTACAATGAGCAGTTCTTC; cdr3_aa: CASRTSGEGKLYNEQFF
clone_size: NA; v_call: TRBV5-1; j_call: TRBJ2-7; d_call: TRBD2; cdr3_nt: TGCGCCAGCAGCTTTTACGGGACTAGCGGGAGTCGCCACGAGCAGTACTTC; cdr3_aa: CASSFYGTSGSRHEQYF
clone_size: NA; v_call: TRBV27; j_call: TRBJ2-2; d_call: TRBD1; cdr3_nt: TGTGCCAGCAGCAACCCACGGACAGGACGGACCGGGGAGCTGTTTTTT; cdr3_aa: CASSNPRTGRTGELFF
clone_size: NA; v_call: TRBV15; j_call: TRBJ2-1; d_call: TRBD2; cdr3_nt: TGTGCCACCAGCAGAGGAATAGCGGGGGGACTTCCCAATGAGCAGTTCTTC; cdr3_aa: CATSRGIAGGLPNEQFF
clone_size: NA; v_call: TRBV19; j_call: TRBJ1-1; d_call: NA; cdr3_nt: TGTGCCAGTAGTATGGAAGGCCCCCCGAACACTGAAGCTTTCTTT; cdr3_aa: CASSMEGPPNTEAFF
clone_size: NA; v_call: TRBV21-1; j_call: TRBJ2-7; d_call: NA; cdr3_nt: TGTGCCAGCAGCAATTTGGGACTAGCGTATTACGAGCAGTACTTC; cdr3_aa: CASSNLGLAYYEQYF
clone_size: NA; v_call: TRBV9; j_call: TRBJ2-1; d_call: TRBD2; cdr3_nt: TGTGCCAGCAGCGTAGAAAGCGGGAGGGTAAATGAGCAGTTCTTC; cdr3_aa: CASSVESGRVNEQFF
clone_size: NA; v_call: TRBV10-2; j_call: TRBJ2-5; d_call: TRBD2; cdr3_nt: TGCGCCAGCAGCCATCTAGCGGAGAGAAAGGAGACCCAGTACTTC; cdr3_aa: CASSHLAERKETQYF
clone_size: NA; v_call: TRBV6-1; j_call: TRBJ2-3; d_call: TRBD2; cdr3_nt: TGTGCCAGCAGAGAAGGACTAGCGGGAGGCACAGATACGCAGTATTTT; cdr3_aa: CASREGLAGGTDTQYF
clone_size: NA; v_call: TRBV7-8; j_call: TRBJ2-7; d_call: NA; cdr3_nt: TGTGCCAGCAGCTTAGTCGACAGGACAACCTCCTACGAGCAGTACTTC; cdr3_aa: CASSLVDRTTSYEQYF
clone_size: NA; v_call: TRBV18; j_call: TRBJ1-4; d_call: NA; cdr3_nt: TGTGCCAGCTCACCGAGGGGGGCTAATGAAAAACTGTTTTTT; cdr3_aa: CASSPRGANEKLFF
clone_size: NA; v_call: TRBV19; j_call: TRBJ2-3; d_call: TRBD2; cdr3_nt: TGTGCCAGCGCGACTAGCGGGGGGCCGCCAGATACGCAGTATTTT; cdr3_aa: CASATSGGPPDTQYF
clone_size: NA; v_call: TRBV5-1; j_call: TRBJ2-1; d_call: TRBD1; cdr3_nt: TGCGCCAGCAGCTTGGGCGGACAGGGCGGGAATGAGCAGTTCTTC; cdr3_aa: CASSLGGQGGNEQFF
clone_size: NA; v_call: TRBV7-2; j_call: TRBJ1-6; d_call: NA; cdr3_nt: TGTGCCAGCAGCCTACAGGTTTATAATTCACCCCTCCACTTT; cdr3_aa: CASSLQVYNSPLHF
clone_size: NA; v_call: TRBV11-3; j_call: TRBJ1-5; d_call: NA; cdr3_nt: TGTGCCAGCAGCCCACAGGGTCGAGGTCAGCCCCAGCATTTT; cdr3_aa: CASSPQGRGQPQHF
clone_size: once; v_call: TRBV5-4; j_call: TRBJ2-5; d_call: NA; cdr3_nt: TGTGCCAGCAGCTCGCTTGGGGAGACCCAGTACTTC; cdr3_aa: CASSSLGETQYF
clone_size: NA; v_call: TRBV10-3; j_call: TRBJ2-3; d_call: NA; cdr3_nt: TGTGCCATCCGAGGTGCGACGGGCACAGATACGCAGTATTTT; cdr3_aa: CAIRGATGTDTQYF
clone_size: NA; v_call: TRBV9; j_call: TRBJ2-6; d_call: NA; cdr3_nt: TGTGCCAGCAGCGTGACCGGGACACCTGGGGCCAACGTCCTGACTTTC; cdr3_aa: CASSVTGTPGANVLTF
clone_size: NA; v_call: TRBV27; j_call: TRBJ1-2; d_call: TRBD1; cdr3_nt: TGTGCCAGCAGGACAGGGTCGAACTATGGCTACACCTTC; cdr3_aa: CASRTGSNYGYTF
clone_size: NA; v_call: TRBV12-5; j_call: TRBJ1-5; d_call: NA; cdr3_nt: TGTGCTAGTGGTTTGGTAGAGGGGGATAGCAATCAGCCCCAGCATTTT; cdr3_aa: CASGLVEGDSNQPQHF
clone_size: NA; v_call: TRBV13; j_call: TRBJ2-7; d_call: NA; cdr3_nt: TGTGCCAGCAGCGAATTCGTCGGATTCACCTACGAGCAGTACTTC; cdr3_aa: CASSEFVGFTYEQYF
clone_size: once; v_call: TRBV5-6; j_call: TRBJ2-5; d_call: NA; cdr3_nt: TGTGCCAGCAGCTTGCCGGGGGTCGGAGAGACCCAGTACTTC; cdr3_aa: CASSLPGVGETQYF
clone_size: NA; v_call: TRBV18; j_call: TRBJ2-7; d_call: TRBD1; cdr3_nt: TGTGCCAGCTCACACGACAGGGTCGAGCAGTACTTC; cdr3_aa: CASSHDRVEQYF
clone_size: NA; v_call: TRBV11-2; j_call: TRBJ1-2; d_call: NA; cdr3_nt: TGTGCCAGCAGCGTCGGACAGAACTATGGCTACACCTTC; cdr3_aa: CASSVGQNYGYTF
clone_size: NA; v_call: TRBV7-9; j_call: TRBJ2-4; d_call: TRBD2; cdr3_nt: TGTGCCAGCAGCCCTGAGGGTAGCGGGTTCAAAAACATTCAGTACTTC; cdr3_aa: CASSPEGSGFKNIQYF
clone_size: NA; v_call: TRBV30; j_call: TRBJ2-7; d_call: TRBD2; cdr3_nt: TGTGCCTGGAGCGGGGGGGTAATCTACGAGCAGTACTTC; cdr3_aa: CAWSGGVIYEQYF
clone_size: NA; v_call: TRBV7-2; j_call: TRBJ2-7; d_call: NA; cdr3_nt: TGTGCCAGCAGCTTATTAGAGGGTCGCTCGGGGCAGTACTTC; cdr3_aa: CASSLLEGRSGQYF
clone_size: NA; v_call: TRBV5-1; j_call: TRBJ2-7; d_call: TRBD1; cdr3_nt: TGCGCCAGCAGCTTGGGAGGGACAGGGGGCTACGAGCAGTACTTC; cdr3_aa: CASSLGGTGGYEQYF
clone_size: NA; v_call: TRBV6-5; j_call: TRBJ1-1; d_call: NA; cdr3_nt: TGTGCCAGCACCCGATCGGGGGGCCCCTCTGAAGCTTTCTTT; cdr3_aa: CASTRSGGPSEAFF
clone_size: NA; v_call: TRBV28; j_call: TRBJ1-1; d_call: NA; cdr3_nt: TGTGCCAGCAGTTTAAGCAGAACTGAAGCTTTCTTT; cdr3_aa: CASSLSRTEAFF
clone_size: NA; v_call: TRBV7-2; j_call: TRBJ1-1; d_call: NA; cdr3_nt: TGTGCCAGCAGCCTCGACGGACCGGACACTGAAGCTTTCTTT; cdr3_aa: CASSLDGPDTEAFF
clone_size: NA; v_call: TRBV9; j_call: TRBJ2-2; d_call: NA; cdr3_nt: TGTGCCAGCAGCGTATCCCCCACCGGGGAGCTGTTTTTT; cdr3_aa: CASSVSPTGELFF
clone_size: NA; v_call: TRBV5-8; j_call: TRBJ2-1; d_call: TRBD2; cdr3_nt: TGTGCCAGCAGCTTGGTGGTAGCGGGAGGCTCGGGGCATGAGCAGTTCTTC; cdr3_aa: CASSLVVAGGSGHEQFF
clone_size: NA; v_call: TRBV10-2; j_call: TRBJ1-3; d_call: NA; cdr3_nt: TGCGCCAGCCTAACAGGAGGGTCAGATAACACCATATATTTT; cdr3_aa: CASLTGGSDNTIYF
clone_size: NA; v_call: TRBV2; j_call: TRBJ2-5; d_call: TRBD1; cdr3_nt: TGTGCCAGCAGTGTTCAGGGGGCTAAGGAGACCCAGTACTTC; cdr3_aa: CASSVQGAKETQYF
clone_size: few; v_call: TRBV2; j_call: TRBJ1-5; d_call: NA; cdr3_nt: TGTGCCAGCAGTGAACAGGATAGCAATCAGCCCCAGCATTTT; cdr3_aa: CASSEQDSNQPQHF
clone_size: NA; v_call: TRBV11-2; j_call: TRBJ2-4; d_call: TRBD2; cdr3_nt: TGTGCCAGCAGCTTAGCGTCTCGGCCTAGCGGGAGGGAGAACATTCAGTACTTC; cdr3_aa: CASSLASRPSGRENIQYF
clone_size: NA; v_call: TRBV18; j_call: TRBJ1-1; d_call: NA; cdr3_nt: TGTGCCAGCTCAACCAAACAGGACACTGAAGCTTTCTTT; cdr3_aa: CASSTKQDTEAFF
clone_size: NA; v_call: TRBV6-5; j_call: TRBJ1-1; d_call: NA; cdr3_nt: TGTGCCAGCAATAAACAGGGTAAAGAAGCTTTCTTT; cdr3_aa: CASNKQGKEAFF
clone_size: NA; v_call: TRBV18; j_call: TRBJ2-3; d_call: TRBD2; cdr3_nt: TGTGCCAGCTCACGGGGACTAGCGGTCCTCGATACGCAGTATTTT; cdr3_aa: CASSRGLAVLDTQYF
clone_size: NA; v_call: TRBV25-1; j_call: TRBJ2-1; d_call: TRBD2; cdr3_nt: TGTGCCAGCAGCCTACCGGGACTAGCTGACAATGAGCAGTTCTTC; cdr3_aa: CASSLPGLADNEQFF
clone_size: NA; v_call: TRBV27; j_call: TRBJ1-5; d_call: NA; cdr3_nt: TGTGCCAGCAGTTCCCCAGGGCGTAATCAGCCCCAGCATTTT; cdr3_aa: CASSSPGRNQPQHF
clone_size: few; v_call: TRBV28; j_call: TRBJ1-2; d_call: NA; cdr3_nt: TGTGCCAGCAGACCGGACAAATCCAACTATGGCTACACCTTC; cdr3_aa: CASRPDKSNYGYTF
clone_size: once; v_call: TRBV7-2; j_call: TRBJ2-1; d_call: NA; cdr3_nt: TGTGCCAGCAGCTTAGTTTGGGCAGGGGTAAGGAATGAGCAGTTCTTC; cdr3_aa: CASSLVWAGVRNEQFF
clone_size: NA; v_call: TRBV6-1; j_call: TRBJ1-5; d_call: NA; cdr3_nt: TGTGCCACCCAGAGCGGTGGGGCGACGCAGCCCCAGCATTTT; cdr3_aa: CATQSGGATQPQHF